The next 9 T cell receptor beta chains were all read from a single sample in a study of blood T cells in healthy people across ages. A sample-barcoded 5' primer and a J-beta primer mix were used in a second PCR of about 7 to 12 cycles. TCRdb re-derived calls from the 5' RACE reads in MiXCR, one entry per CDR3 protein. The sample contains 650,000 to 1,000,000 distinct CDR3 sequences, about half of which appear only once. The sequencing input was blood. Source of these receptors: a man at least 80 years old in good health.

This chain links TRBV7-8 with TRBJ1-5; TRBD1 agrees at 7 bases. Germline lookup yields CDR1 SGHVS and CDR2 FQNEAQ. Germline trimming cut 5 bases from V and 5 bases from J; bases unmatched to any gene: 9. CDR3 length: 15 amino acids. The CDR3 sequence: CASSEDRVRHQPQHF. CDR3 nucleotide sequence: TGTGCCAGCAGCGAAGACAGGGTACGACATCAGCCCCAGCATTTT.

This rearrangement joins TRBV12-3 or TRBV12-4 to TRBJ2-5; 9 bases line up with TRBD1. J gave up 5 bases and V 6 bases, and 7 bases lay outside the gene matches. The CDR3 is 14 residues long. CDR3 coding DNA: TGTGCCAGCAGCAACAGGGGGCTGAACGAGACCCAGTACTTC. Amino acids: CASSNRGLNETQYF.

The V call is TRBV11-2, the J call TRBJ2-7; D is ambiguous. Near its end, the DNA agrees better with TRBJ2-5, so the J call may be wrong. This CDR3 comprises 15 residues. In germline, CDR1 is SGHAT, CDR2 FQNNGV. The DNA of the CDR3 is TGTGCCAGCAGCTTAGTAGGTCCTCCTAAAGAGACCCAGTACTTC. Its protein is CASSLVGPPKETQYF.

The rearrangement links TRBV7-2 to TRBJ1-6; no clear D gene. The CDR3 is 15 amino acids. V gave up 2 bases and J gave up 7 bases, with 12 bases separating them. Germline CDR1 reads SGHTA; CDR2 reads FQGNSA. CDR3 region: CASSLRGSRNSPLHF. DNA for the CDR3: TGTGCCAGCAGCTTAAGAGGATCACGGAATTCACCCCTCCACTTT.

The V and J genes are TRBV2 and TRBJ2-3; D not certain. V lost 6 bases and J lost 0, with 10 bases in between. Looked up from germline, CDR1 is SNHLY and CDR2 is FYNNEI. The CDR3 totals 14 residues. The CDR3 spells CASRNLISTDTQYF. Written as DNA, the CDR3 is TGTGCCAGCAGAAACTTGATTAGCACAGATACGCAGTATTTT.

This clonotype was counted between two and nine times. V gene TRBV2 combines with J gene TRBJ2-7, with TRBD1 identical over 12 bases. In germline, CDR1 is SNHLY, CDR2 FYNNEI. With V trimmed by 1 base and J by 6 bases, 1 base remained unmatched. The CDR3 spans 14 residues. CDR3 nucleotides: TGTGCCAGCAGTGAAGGGGACAGGGGGCGCGAGCAGTACTTC. Its protein product is CASSEGDRGREQYF.

This clonotype was seen a few times. This chain joins TRBV20-1 and TRBJ2-1; D is perhaps TRBD2 (5 bases). Trimming took 2 bases from V and 1 from J, leaving 21 bases between them. The CDR3 extends over 18 amino acids. Germline values: CDR1 DFQATT, CDR2 SNEGSKA (reference sequence). The chain's CDR3 is CSARIWERRSGSYNEQFF. The CDR3 region has the DNA TGCAGTGCTAGAATATGGGAGAGAAGGAGCGGATCCTACAATGAGCAGTTCTTC.

Notes on this clonotype: A junction end diverges from the germline sequence, so it may reflect a read error. The chain joins TRBV7-3 to TRBJ2-3; D perhaps matches TRBD2 (5 bases). In germline, CDR1 is SGHTA, CDR2 FQGTGA. This CDR3 has 15 amino acids. The CDR3 loop is CASSLERASTDMQYF. The CDR3, as DNA: TGTGCCAGCAGCCTGGAGCGCGCTAGCACAGATATGCAGTATTTT.

The genes are TRBV28 and TRBJ2-7; TRBD2 matches 8 bases. V was clipped by 10 bases and J by 0 bases; unmatched bases: 14. Germline lookup yields CDR1 MDHEN and CDR2 SYDVKM. The CDR3 covers 16 residues. The CDR3 protein is CATWGRRGGLSYEQYF. The CDR3 region has the DNA TGTGCCACCTGGGGCCGTCGCGGGGGGCTCTCCTACGAGCAGTACTTC.